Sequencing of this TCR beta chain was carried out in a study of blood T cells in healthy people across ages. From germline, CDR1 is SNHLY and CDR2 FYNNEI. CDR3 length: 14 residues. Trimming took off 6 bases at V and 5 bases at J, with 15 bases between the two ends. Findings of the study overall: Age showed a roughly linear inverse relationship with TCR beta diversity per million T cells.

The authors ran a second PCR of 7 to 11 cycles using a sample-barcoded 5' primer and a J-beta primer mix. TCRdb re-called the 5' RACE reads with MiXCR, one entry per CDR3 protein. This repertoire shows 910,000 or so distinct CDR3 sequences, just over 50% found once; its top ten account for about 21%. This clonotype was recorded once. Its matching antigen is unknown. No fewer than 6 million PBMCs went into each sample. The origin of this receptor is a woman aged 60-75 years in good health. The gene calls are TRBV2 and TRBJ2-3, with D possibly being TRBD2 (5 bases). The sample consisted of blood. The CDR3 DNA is TGTGCCAGCAGGGGTCCCGGGGTTCGAGATACGCAGTATTTT. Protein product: CASRGPGVRDTQYF.